This TCR beta chain originates from a study of T cells in Graves' hyperthyroidism and ophthalmopathy. Orbital computed tomography and thyroid ultrasound, together with serum TRAb and thyroxine and clinical symptoms, were used for diagnoses. Trimming took 3 bases from V and 6 from J, leaving 11 bases between them. This CDR3 contains 13 residues. Per the germline V gene, CDR1 is DFQATT and CDR2 is SNEGSKA (reference sequence). Findings and limits, study-wide: Median prediction lead before ophthalmopathy onset was 5 to 7 months with the model.

Researchers took RNA transcripts and amplified the TCR beta CDR3 regions from them. Researchers ran a first-round RT-PCR on the TCR CDR3 using the HTBI primer set. From the multiplex PCR reads, TCRdb called clonotypes with MiXCR, one entry per CDR3 protein. The sample has some 510,000 distinct CDR3 sequences, 35% to 55% seen once; the top ten hold 8.2%. This clonotype turned up a few times. The target antigen is unknown. The source of this sequence is a woman younger than 35 with Graves' hyperthyroidism. The V call is TRBV20-1, the J call TRBJ2-2; a possible D gene is TRBD2 (5 bases). Sample: peripheral blood or thyroid tissue (not recorded which). CDR3 DNA: TGCAGTGCTAGGCTCGCGGGCCCCGGGGAGCTGTTTTTT. Translated, it gives CSARLAGPGELFF.